This TCR beta chain was identified in a study of cytomegalovirus exposure and HLA in healthy donors. Of note for this clone: Its antigen is still unknown.

Primers: 60 Vbeta forward and 13 Jbeta reverse. Clones were sequenced by immunoSEQ multiplex PCR, and TCRdb holds only the in-frame ones, with some missing. This table has just over 200,000 clones, approximately 70% appearing once. V gave up 8 bases and J gave up 8 bases; unmatched junction bases: 18. This CDR3 comprises 16 residues. Germline CDR1 is SGHRS and CDR2 is YFSETQ. General study results and limits: Cytomegalovirus-associated status was assigned to some 180 TCR beta chains. HLA restriction was apparent for most CMV-associated TCR beta chains in a later analysis.

Sequencing was carried out using PBMCs. The sequence was collected from a man aged 35 to 55 in good health and CMV-seropositive. This sequence joins TRBV5-1 and TRBJ1-1, with 10 nucleotides matching TRBD1. The CDR3 here is CASSPGQGLVSLEAFF. CDR3 DNA sequence: TGCGCCAGTTCTCCGGGACAGGGGTTAGTTTCCCTGGAAGCTTTCTTT.